A single sample gave rise to the 25 T cell receptor beta chains below, sequenced in a study of shared clonotypes between healthy human individuals. Measured with immunoSEQ multiplex PCR; TCRdb has only the in-frame clones, and not every one. The profile shows about 120,000 clones, 65% to 75% of them singletons. What was sequenced was memory CD8+ T cells sorted from blood. Subset reported: CD45RO+ cells pooled with CCR7-negative TemRA cells. All receptors derive from a woman aged 30 to 39 in good health.

V gene TRBV28 combines with J gene TRBJ1-1; 8 bases map to TRBD1. The CDR3 runs 14 residues. Germline V gene data show CDR1 as MDHEN and CDR2 as SYDVKM. V lost 6 bases, J lost 5 bases, and 8 bases stayed unmatched. DNA of the CDR3: TGTGCCAGCAGATTGACAGGGGATTTAACTGAAGCTTTCTTT. It codes for CASRLTGDLTEAFF.

The chain is built from TRBV6-1 and TRBJ2-1; maybe TRBD2 (5 bases). The CDR3 loop spans 16 amino acids. Germline-derived CDR1 and CDR2 are MNHNS and SASEGT. V dropped 3 bases and J dropped 0 bases, with 12 bases sitting between them. The CDR3 nucleotides read TGTGCCAGCAGTGACCAACCTGGGAGCTCCTACAATGAGCAGTTCTTC. Translating gives CASSDQPGSSYNEQFF.

This clone was detected once. The chain couples TRBV10-2 to TRBJ2-7; perhaps TRBD1 as D (6 bases). This CDR3 has 12 residues. The germline CDR1 and CDR2 sequences are WSHSY and SAAADI. Trimming removed 6 bases at V and 3 bases at J, with 9 bases between. The CDR3 spells CASSSTGYEQYF. CDR3 DNA sequence: TGCGCCAGCAGCTCGACAGGCTACGAGCAGTACTTC.

The chain joins TRBV7-9 to TRBJ2-7, with a weak D call TRBD2 (5 bases). Between the trimmed V and J ends, which lost 1 base and 3 bases, there was a span of 13 bases. This CDR3 has 15 residues. The germline V gene has CDR1 SEHNR and CDR2 FQNEAQ (reference sequence). CDR3 nucleotides: TGTGCCAGCAGCTTAGAGGCCGCAGACTACTACGAGCAGTACTTC. Protein: CASSLEAADYYEQYF.

J is TRBJ2-6 and V is TRBV30; tentative D call: TRBD1 (5 bases). The CDR3 is 16 residues long. V was clipped by 4 bases and J by 0 bases, with 13 bases between them. Germline-derived CDR1 and CDR2 are GTSNPN and SVGIG (reference sequence). Written as DNA, the CDR3 is TGTGCCTGGACCTCGACAGCCCCCTCTGGGGCCAACGTCCTGACTTTC. It encodes CAWTSTAPSGANVLTF. Full variable domain (outside the CDR3, taken from reference TRBV30 and TRBJ2-6): SQTIHQWPATLVQPVGSPLSLECTVEGTSNPNLYWYRQAAGRGLQLLFYSVGIGQISSEVPQNLSASRPQDRQFILSSKKLLLSDSGFYLCAWTSTAPSGANVLTFGAGSRLTVL.

This clone was seen once. V gene TRBV4-2 combines with J gene TRBJ1-2; possibly TRBD1 for D (5 bases). Trimming took off 0 bases at V and 5 bases at J, with 13 bases between the two ends. CDR3 length: 15 residues. Germline V gene data show CDR1 as LGHNA and CDR2 as YNFKEQ. CDR3 residues: CASSQEAREGYGYTF. The DNA of the CDR3 is TGTGCCAGCAGCCAAGAGGCCAGGGAGGGTTATGGCTACACCTTC.

Concerning this clone: The sample holds other DNA sequences that translate to the same CDR3. The chain joins TRBV27 to TRBJ1-1; TRBD1 is a possible D gene (6 bases). The CDR3 is 13 amino acids. Germline V gives CDR1 MNHEY, CDR2 SMNVEV (reference sequence). Trimming removed 6 bases from V and 1 base from J, with 9 bases in between. The CDR3 protein is CASSPRGNTEAFF. The CDR3, as DNA: TGTGCCAGCAGCCCCAGGGGGAACACTGAAGCTTTCTTT.

This chain uses TRBV2 with TRBJ1-2; TRBD1 aligns across 8 bases. In germline, CDR1 is SNHLY, CDR2 FYNNEI. This CDR3 comprises 16 residues. With V trimmed by 7 bases and J by 4 bases, 14 bases remained unmatched. In DNA, the CDR3 is TGTGCCAGCAACTTGAACGTGGACAGGGAGGTCTATGGCTACACCTTC. Its protein is CASNLNVDREVYGYTF. Full variable domain (rest looked up from reference TRBV2 and TRBJ1-2): EPEVTQTPSHQVTQMGQEVILRCVPISNHLYFYWYRQILGQKVEFLVSFYNNEISEKSEIFDDQFSVERPDGSNFTLKIRSTKLEDSAMYFCASNLNVDREVYGYTFGSGTRLTVV.

To note about this clone: It is likely a read error: a sequence one base away is far more abundant. The rearrangement uses TRBV5-6 and TRBJ2-1, with 9 positions matching TRBD1. In germline, CDR1 is SGHDT, CDR2 YYEEEE. This CDR3 has 15 residues. V shed 5 bases and J 7 bases; nucleotides not matched to a gene: 10. The DNA of the CDR3 is TGTGCCAGCAGGGATACGGGACAGGGTACGAATGAGCAGTTCTTC. Translating gives CASRDTGQGTNEQFF.

This clone was counted once. V usage is TRBV27 and J usage is TRBJ2-5; weak D call: TRBD2 (5 bases). CDR3 size: 14 residues. CDR1 and CDR2 from the germline V gene are MNHEY and SMNVEV (reference sequence). The V end was cut by 1 base, the J end by 4 bases, with 10 bases between. The CDR3, as DNA: TGTGCCAGCAGTTTATTTGCGGGTCTAGAGACCCAGTACTTC. This encodes CASSLFAGLETQYF.

A word on this clone: A much larger clone sits a single nucleotide away, making a read error possible. V usage is TRBV5-7 and J usage is TRBJ2-7; 10 bases fit TRBD1. TRBV5-7 is assigned to the ORF class and has an uncertain function. V trimming: 4 bases; J trimming: 2 bases; junction bases outside the gene matches: 6. The CDR3 is 15 amino acids. The CDR3 region has the DNA TGTGCCAGCAGCCAAGTCGGGACAGGGGCCTACGAGCAGTACTTC. Amino acids: CASSQVGTGAYEQYF.

V is TRBV6-6 and J is TRBJ1-1; D remains ambiguous. Germline V gene sequence: CDR1 MNHNY, CDR2 SVGAGI (reference sequence). The CDR3 is 11 residues long. Trimming took off 5 bases at V and 6 bases at J, with 7 bases between the two ends. CDR3 in amino acids: CASSSLSEAFF. As DNA, the CDR3 is TGTGCCAGCAGTAGTCTTTCTGAAGCTTTCTTT.

V usage is TRBV11-2 and J usage is TRBJ1-1, with 7 bases matching TRBD1. The CDR3 is made up of 17 amino acids. Looked up from germline, CDR1 is SGHAT and CDR2 is FQNNGV. The V gene end was trimmed by 5 bases and the J gene end by 5 bases; junction bases not matched to a gene: 17. This chain's CDR3 is CASSIPVAKGAETEAFF. The CDR3 DNA follows: TGTGCCAGCAGCATACCGGTCGCGAAGGGGGCTGAAACTGAAGCTTTCTTT.

The DNA of the CDR3 is TGTGCCAGCAGTCCCATTAGGGGGGGCGTGGACGAGCAGTACTTC. As protein: CASSPIRGGVDEQYF. The chain links TRBV28 to TRBJ2-7; possibly TRBD2 for D (7 bases). The CDR3 totals 15 residues. V was clipped by 5 bases and J by 5 bases, with 19 bases between them. The germline V gene has CDR1 MDHEN and CDR2 SYDVKM. Complete variable domain (other parts from reference TRBV28 and TRBJ2-7): DVKVTQSSRYLVKRTGEKVFLECVQDMDHENMFWYRQDPGLGLRLIYFSYDVKMKEKGDIPEGYSVSREKKERFSLILESASTNQTSMYLCASSPIRGGVDEQYFGPGTRLTVT.

This clone was seen at least ten times. The chain uses TRBV15 and TRBJ1-1; D ambiguous. V lost 0 bases and J 10 bases, leaving 15 bases between the germline ends. The germline gives CDR1 LNHNV, CDR2 YYDKDF (reference sequence). The CDR3 runs to 14 residues. The CDR3 region is CATSRDPSAYGAFF. The CDR3 coding sequence is TGTGCCACCAGCAGAGATCCGTCCGCATATGGAGCTTTCTTT. The variable domain in full, completed from reference TRBV15 and TRBJ1-1, reads DAMVIQNPRYQVTQFGKPVTLSCSQTLNHNVMYWYQQKSSQAPKLLFHYYDKDFNNEADTPDNFQSRRPNTSFCFLDIRSPGLGDTAMYLCATSRDPSAYGAFFGQGTRLTVV.

V and J are TRBV21-1 and TRBJ1-5; the D call in the table, TRBD1, was not verified against the DNA. TRBV21-1 is labeled a pseudogene. CDR3 length: 19 residues. The CDR3 protein is CASSRRLDRERNSNQPQHF. The CDR3 bases are TGTGCCAGCAGCAGGCGGTTGGACAGGGAAAGGAATAGCAATCAGCCCCAGCATTTT.

The V gene is TRBV6-6, the J gene TRBJ1-5; D gene uncertain. CDR3 size: 14 residues. Germline V gene lookup returns CDR1 MNHNY and CDR2 SVGAGI (reference sequence). The V and J ends lost 2 bases and 4 bases respectively, with 9 bases between them. The CDR3 protein is CASSYPGVNQPQHF. The CDR3 DNA sequence: TGTGCCAGCAGTTACCCTGGGGTAAATCAGCCCCAGCATTTT.

J is TRBJ1-2 and V is TRBV11-2, with no clear D. Per the germline V gene, CDR1 is SGHAT and CDR2 is FQNNGV. Trimming took off 5 bases at V and 8 bases at J, with 15 bases between the two ends. CDR3 length: 13 residues. The chain's CDR3 is CASSHSGEDGYTF. The CDR3 coding sequence is TGTGCCAGCAGCCATTCCGGGGAAGACGGCTACACCTTC.

The rearrangement joins TRBV5-1 to TRBJ2-5; 9 bases align to TRBD1. The junction had 5 bases not matched to a gene; V was cut back by 1 base and J by 1 base. The CDR3 length is 16 residues. In germline, CDR1 is SGHRS, CDR2 YFSETQ. CDR3 amino acids: CASSLYGDRAQETQYF. Written as DNA, the CDR3 is TGCGCCAGCAGCTTGTACGGGGACAGGGCCCAAGAGACCCAGTACTTC.

The sample holds many counts of this clone. The chain has TRBV6-5 and TRBJ2-2; a weak D match, TRBD2 (5 bases). In germline, CDR1 is MNHEY, CDR2 SVGAGI. CDR3 size: 15 residues. V was trimmed by 6 bases and J by 3 bases, leaving 14 bases between them. DNA for the CDR3: TGTGCCAGCAGGGCCCCGAGGGTCCACACCGGGGAGCTGTTTTTT. This translates into CASRAPRVHTGELFF.

The chain carries TRBV23-1 and TRBJ1-4; unclear D gene. TRBV23-1 is flagged as an ORF with uncertain function. Trimming removed 4 bases at V and 8 bases at J, with 2 bases between. The CDR3 length is 10 residues. This CDR3 reads CASSLEKLFF. In DNA, the CDR3 is TGCGCCAGCAGTCTGGAAAAACTGTTTTTT.

This clone was observed a few times. The chain has TRBV28 and TRBJ1-5; D perhaps matches TRBD1 (6 bases). Trimming pared 6 bases from V and 1 base from J, leaving 22 bases between. This CDR3 contains 18 residues. Germline CDR1 is MDHEN and CDR2 is SYDVKM. The CDR3: CASRRDFHRDRSNQPQHF. DNA for the CDR3: TGTGCCAGCAGAAGGGACTTCCACAGGGATAGGAGCAATCAGCCCCAGCATTTT.

About this clone: Other nucleotide sequences from this sample produce the same CDR3. The J gene is TRBJ2-7, the V gene TRBV6-6; perhaps D is TRBD1 or TRBD2 (5 bases each). This CDR3 spans 14 amino acids. Trimming stripped 4 bases from V and 2 bases from J, with 12 bases between. CDR1 MNHNY and CDR2 SVGAGI come from the germline V gene (reference sequence). CDR3 residues: CASSSGTATYEQYF. CDR3 nucleotide sequence: TGTGCCAGCAGTTCCGGGACGGCGACCTACGAGCAGTACTTC.

This clone was counted once. The genes are TRBV6-4 and TRBJ2-1, with 9 bases lining up with TRBD2. V dropped 6 bases and J dropped 9; count of bases not matched to a gene: 6. Per the germline V gene, CDR1 is MRHNA and CDR2 is SNTAGT. The CDR3 totals 13 residues. The DNA of the CDR3 is TGTGCCAGCAGCTTAGCGGGAGAAGGTGAGCAGTTCTTC. Residues: CASSLAGEGEQFF.

The genes are TRBV4-1 and TRBJ2-7; D might be TRBD2 (5 bases). This CDR3 region has 13 residues. V lost 1 base to trimming and J lost 4 bases, with 8 bases between them. The germline CDR1 and CDR2 sequences are MGHRA and YSYEKL. CDR3 nucleotide sequence: TGCGCCAGCAGCCAAGGCGCGGGTTACGAGCAGTACTTC. Translation: CASSQGAGYEQYF.